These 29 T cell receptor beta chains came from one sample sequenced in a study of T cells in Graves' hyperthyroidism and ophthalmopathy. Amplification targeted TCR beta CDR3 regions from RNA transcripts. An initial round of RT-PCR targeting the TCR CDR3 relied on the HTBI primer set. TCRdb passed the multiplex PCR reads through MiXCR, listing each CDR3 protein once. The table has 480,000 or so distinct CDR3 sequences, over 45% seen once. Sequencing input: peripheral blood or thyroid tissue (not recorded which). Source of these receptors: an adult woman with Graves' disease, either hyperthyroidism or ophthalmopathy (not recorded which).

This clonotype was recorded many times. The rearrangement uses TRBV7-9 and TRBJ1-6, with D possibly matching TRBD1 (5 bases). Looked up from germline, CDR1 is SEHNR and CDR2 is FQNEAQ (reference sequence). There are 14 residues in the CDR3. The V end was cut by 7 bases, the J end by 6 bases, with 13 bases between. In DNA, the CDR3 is TGTGCCAGCACTTCAGGGACGGGTAATTCACCCCTCCACTTT. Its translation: CASTSGTGNSPLHF.

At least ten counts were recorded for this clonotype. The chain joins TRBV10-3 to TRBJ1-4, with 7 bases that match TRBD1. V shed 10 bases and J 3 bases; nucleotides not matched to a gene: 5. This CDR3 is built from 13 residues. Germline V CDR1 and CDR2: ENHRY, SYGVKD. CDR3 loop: CATQGQPNEKLFF. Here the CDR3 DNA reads TGTGCCACCCAGGGACAGCCTAATGAAAAACTGTTTTTT.

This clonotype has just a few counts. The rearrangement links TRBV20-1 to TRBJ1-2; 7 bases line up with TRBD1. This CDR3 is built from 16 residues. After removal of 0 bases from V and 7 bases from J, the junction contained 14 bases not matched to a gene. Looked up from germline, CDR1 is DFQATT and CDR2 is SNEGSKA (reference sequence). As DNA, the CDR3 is TGCAGTGCTAGAGACCCAGCCGGGACAGATCGAGGTGGCTACACCTTC. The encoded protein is CSARDPAGTDRGGYTF.

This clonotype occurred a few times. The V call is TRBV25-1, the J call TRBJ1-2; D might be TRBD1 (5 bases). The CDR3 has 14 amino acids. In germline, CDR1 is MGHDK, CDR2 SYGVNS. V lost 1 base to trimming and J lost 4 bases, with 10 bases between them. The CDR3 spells CASSEWRGTYGYTF. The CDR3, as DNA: TGTGCCAGCAGTGAATGGAGAGGGACCTATGGCTACACCTTC.

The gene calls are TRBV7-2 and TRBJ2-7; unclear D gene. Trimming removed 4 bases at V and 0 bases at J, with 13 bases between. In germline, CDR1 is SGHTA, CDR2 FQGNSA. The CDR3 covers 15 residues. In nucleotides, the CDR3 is TGTGCCAGCAGCTCCACAGTACTAAGCTCCTACGAGCAGTACTTC. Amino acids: CASSSTVLSSYEQYF.

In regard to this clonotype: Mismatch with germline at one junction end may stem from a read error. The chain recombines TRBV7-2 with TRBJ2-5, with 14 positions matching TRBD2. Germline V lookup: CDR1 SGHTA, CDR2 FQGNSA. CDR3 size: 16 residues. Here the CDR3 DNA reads TGCGCCAGCAGCTTACCGACTAGCGGGAGGGCCGAGACCCAGTACTTC. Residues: CASSLPTSGRAETQYF.

The CDR3 coding sequence is TGTGCCAGCAGCTTGAGGGAGGGGTCCTACAATGAGCAGTTCTTC. It codes for CASSLREGSYNEQFF. The rearrangement uses TRBV7-3 and TRBJ2-1, with 7 bases fitting TRBD2. This CDR3 comprises 15 residues. V lost 3 bases, J lost 1 base, and 3 bases stayed unmatched. The germline V gene encodes CDR1 SGHTA and CDR2 FQGTGA. The variable domain in full, with the rest retrieved from reference TRBV7-3 and TRBJ2-1, is GAGVSQTPSNKVTEKGKYVELRCDPISGHTALYWYRQSLGQGPEFLIYFQGTGAADDSGLPNDRFFAVRPEGSVSTLKIQRTERGDSAVYLCASSLREGSYNEQFFGPGTRLTVL.

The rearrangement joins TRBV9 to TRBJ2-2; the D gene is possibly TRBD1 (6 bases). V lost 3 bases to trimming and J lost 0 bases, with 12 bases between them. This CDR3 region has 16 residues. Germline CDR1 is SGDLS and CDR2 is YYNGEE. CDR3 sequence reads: CASSAQGSSNTGELFF. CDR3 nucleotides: TGTGCCAGCAGCGCCCAGGGGTCTTCGAACACCGGGGAGCTGTTTTTT.

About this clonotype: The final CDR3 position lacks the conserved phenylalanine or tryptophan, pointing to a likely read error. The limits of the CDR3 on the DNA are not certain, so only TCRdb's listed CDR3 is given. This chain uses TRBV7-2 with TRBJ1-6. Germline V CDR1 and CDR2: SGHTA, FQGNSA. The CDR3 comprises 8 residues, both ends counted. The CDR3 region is CASSLEAS.

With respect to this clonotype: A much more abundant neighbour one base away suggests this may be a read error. CDR3 coding DNA: TGTGCCAGCATCTGGGCCCTGAGCACTGAAGCTTTCTTT. Its translation: CASIWALSTEAFF. The chain recombines TRBV6-1 with TRBJ1-1; D gene ambiguous. Germline V gene data show CDR1 as MNHNS and CDR2 as SASEGT. V was clipped by 7 bases and J by 4 bases, with 13 bases between them. The CDR3 sequence is 13 residues long.

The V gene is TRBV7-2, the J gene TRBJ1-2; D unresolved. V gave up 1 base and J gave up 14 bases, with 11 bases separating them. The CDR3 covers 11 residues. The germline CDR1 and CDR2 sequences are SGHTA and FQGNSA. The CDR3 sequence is CASSLDEPSTF. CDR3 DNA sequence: TGTGCCAGCAGCTTAGACGAGCCATCAACCTTC.

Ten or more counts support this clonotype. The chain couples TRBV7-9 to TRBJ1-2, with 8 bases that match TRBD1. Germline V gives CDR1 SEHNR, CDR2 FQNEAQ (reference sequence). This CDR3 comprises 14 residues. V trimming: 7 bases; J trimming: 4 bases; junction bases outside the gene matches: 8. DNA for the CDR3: TGTGCCAGCATCAAGGCAGGGGGCAGCTATGGCTACACCTTC. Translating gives CASIKAGGSYGYTF.

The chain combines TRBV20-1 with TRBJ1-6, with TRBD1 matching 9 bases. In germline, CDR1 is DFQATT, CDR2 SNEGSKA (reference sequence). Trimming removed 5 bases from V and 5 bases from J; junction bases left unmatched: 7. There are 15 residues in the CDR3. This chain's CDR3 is CSAWDRALDNSPLHF. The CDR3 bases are TGCAGTGCTTGGGACAGGGCTCTCGATAATTCACCCCTCCACTTT.

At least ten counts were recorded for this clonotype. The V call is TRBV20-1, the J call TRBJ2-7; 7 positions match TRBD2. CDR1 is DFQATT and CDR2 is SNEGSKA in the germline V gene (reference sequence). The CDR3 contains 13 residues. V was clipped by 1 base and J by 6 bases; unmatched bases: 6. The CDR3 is CSARGGSGAEQYF. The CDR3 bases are TGCAGTGCTAGAGGCGGGAGTGGGGCCGAGCAGTACTTC.

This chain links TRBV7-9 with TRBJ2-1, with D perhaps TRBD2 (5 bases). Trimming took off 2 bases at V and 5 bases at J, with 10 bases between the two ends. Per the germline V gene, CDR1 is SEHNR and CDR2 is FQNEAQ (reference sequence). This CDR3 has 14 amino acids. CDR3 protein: CASSLRFGNNEQFF. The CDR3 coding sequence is TGTGCCAGCAGCTTACGTTTCGGGAACAATGAGCAGTTCTTC.

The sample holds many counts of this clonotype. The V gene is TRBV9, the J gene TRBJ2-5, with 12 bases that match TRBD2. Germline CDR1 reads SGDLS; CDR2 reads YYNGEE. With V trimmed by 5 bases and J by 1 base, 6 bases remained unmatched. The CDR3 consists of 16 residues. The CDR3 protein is CASSEGLAGTQETQYF. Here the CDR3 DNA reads TGTGCCAGCAGTGAAGGACTAGCGGGAACCCAAGAGACCCAGTACTTC.

The CDR3 nucleotides read TGTGCCAGCAGCCGACAGGGAATAAGCGAGCAGTACTTC. It codes for CASSRQGISEQYF. The chain carries TRBV3-1 and TRBJ2-7, with 7 nucleotides matching TRBD1. V was clipped by 4 bases and J by 6 bases; unmatched bases: 6. Germline V gives CDR1 LGHDT, CDR2 YNNKEL (reference sequence). This CDR3 comprises 13 residues.

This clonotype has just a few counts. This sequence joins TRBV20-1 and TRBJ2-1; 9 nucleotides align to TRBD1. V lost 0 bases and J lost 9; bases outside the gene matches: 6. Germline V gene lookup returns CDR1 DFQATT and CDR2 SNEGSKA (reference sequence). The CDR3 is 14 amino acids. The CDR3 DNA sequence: TGCAGTGCTAGAGATGGGACAGGGAGGGGTGAGCAGTTCTTC. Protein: CSARDGTGRGEQFF.

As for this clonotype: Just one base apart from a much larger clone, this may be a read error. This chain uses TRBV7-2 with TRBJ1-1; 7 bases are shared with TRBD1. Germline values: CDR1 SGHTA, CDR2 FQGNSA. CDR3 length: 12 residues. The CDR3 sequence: CASTLGDSEVFF. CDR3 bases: TGTGCCAGCACCCTGGGGGACAGTGAAGTTTTCTTT.

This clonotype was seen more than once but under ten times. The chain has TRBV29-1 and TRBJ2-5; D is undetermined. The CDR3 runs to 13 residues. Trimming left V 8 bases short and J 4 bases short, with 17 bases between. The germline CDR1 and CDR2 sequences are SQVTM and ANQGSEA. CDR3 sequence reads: CSSSTRTGETQYF. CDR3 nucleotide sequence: TGCAGCTCTTCAACGAGGACGGGAGAGACCCAGTACTTC.

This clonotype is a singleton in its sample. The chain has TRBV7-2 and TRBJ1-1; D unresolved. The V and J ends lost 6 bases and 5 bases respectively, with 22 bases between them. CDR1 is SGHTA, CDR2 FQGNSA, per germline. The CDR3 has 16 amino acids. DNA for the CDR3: TGTGCCAGCAGGCATGAGTCCATGGGGTCGATGACTGAAGCTTTCTTT. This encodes CASRHESMGSMTEAFF. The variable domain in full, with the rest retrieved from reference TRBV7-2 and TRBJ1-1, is GAGVSQSPSNKVTEKGKDVELRCDPISGHTALYWYRQSLGQGLEFLIYFQGNSAPDKSGLPSDRFSAERTGGSVSTLTIQRTQQEDSAVYLCASRHESMGSMTEAFFGQGTRLTVV.

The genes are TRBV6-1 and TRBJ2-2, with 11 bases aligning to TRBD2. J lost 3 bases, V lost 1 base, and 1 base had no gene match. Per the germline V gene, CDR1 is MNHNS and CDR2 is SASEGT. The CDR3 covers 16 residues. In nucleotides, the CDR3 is TGTGCCAGCAGTGAAGGGACTAGCGGGTACACCGGGGAGCTGTTTTTT. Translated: CASSEGTSGYTGELFF.

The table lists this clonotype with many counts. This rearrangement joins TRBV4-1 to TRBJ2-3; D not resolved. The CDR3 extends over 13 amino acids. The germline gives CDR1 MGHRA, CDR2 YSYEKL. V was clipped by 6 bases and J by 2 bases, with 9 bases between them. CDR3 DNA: TGCGCCAGCAGGGGTGGCCTCACAGATACGCAGTATTTT. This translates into CASRGGLTDTQYF.

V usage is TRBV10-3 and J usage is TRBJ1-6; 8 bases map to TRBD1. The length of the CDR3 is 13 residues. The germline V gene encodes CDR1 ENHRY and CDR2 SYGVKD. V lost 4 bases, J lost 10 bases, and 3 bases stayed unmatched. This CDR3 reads CAISGTGSSPLHF. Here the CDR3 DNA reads TGTGCCATCAGTGGGACAGGGAGCTCACCCCTCCACTTT.

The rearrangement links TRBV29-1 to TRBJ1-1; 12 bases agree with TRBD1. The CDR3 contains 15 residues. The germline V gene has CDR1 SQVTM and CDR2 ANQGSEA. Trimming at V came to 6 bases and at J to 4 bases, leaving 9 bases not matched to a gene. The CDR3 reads CSVTGTGGRSTEAFF. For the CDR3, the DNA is TGCAGCGTAACCGGGACAGGGGGCCGAAGCACTGAAGCTTTCTTT. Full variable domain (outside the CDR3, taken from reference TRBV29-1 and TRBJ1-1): SAVISQKPSRDICQRGTSLTIQCQVDSQVTMMFWYRQQPGQSLTLIATANQGSEATYESGFVIDKFPISRPNLTFSTLTVSNMSPEDSSIYLCSVTGTGGRSTEAFFGQGTRLTVV.

CDR3 nucleotide sequence: TGTGCCAGCAGCCCAACGGTGGGAATCGGGGAGCTGTTTTTT. Its translation is CASSPTVGIGELFF. The chain uses TRBV7-6 and TRBJ2-2; D uncertain. This CDR3 is 14 amino acids long. The germline V gene encodes CDR1 SGHVS and CDR2 FNYEAQ. V was cut by 5 bases and J by 7 bases, with 14 bases left in between.

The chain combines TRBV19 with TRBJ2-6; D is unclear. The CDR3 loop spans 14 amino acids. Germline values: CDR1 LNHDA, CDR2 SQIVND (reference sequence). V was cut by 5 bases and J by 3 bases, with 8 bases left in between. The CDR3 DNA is TGTGCCAGTAGTGGTAGGAGTGGGGCCAACGTCCTGACTTTC. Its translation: CASSGRSGANVLTF.

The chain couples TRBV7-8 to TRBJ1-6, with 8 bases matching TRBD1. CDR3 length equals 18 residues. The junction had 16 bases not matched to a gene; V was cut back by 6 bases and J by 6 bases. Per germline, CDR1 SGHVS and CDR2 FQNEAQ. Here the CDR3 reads CASSQVQPGQGLNSPLHF. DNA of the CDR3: TGTGCCAGCAGTCAAGTTCAACCCGGACAGGGCCTTAATTCACCCCTCCACTTT.

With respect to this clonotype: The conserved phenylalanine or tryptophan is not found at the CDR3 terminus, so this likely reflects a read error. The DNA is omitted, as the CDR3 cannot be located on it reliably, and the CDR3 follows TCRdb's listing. The CDR3 is CATSLRGLTGYTFGS. The chain links TRBV15 to TRBJ2-5. Germline V CDR1 and CDR2: LNHNV, YYDKDF (reference sequence). The CDR3 is 15 amino acids long, termini counted.